This TCR beta chain was captured by sequencing in a study of cytomegalovirus exposure and HLA in healthy donors. Study summary: From HLA-typed donors, an early data release held 70 million to 95 million unique TCRs.

Primers included in the PCR were 60 Vbeta and 13 Jbeta primers. TCRdb's copy holds only in-frame clones and misses some; the assay was immunoSEQ multiplex PCR. The sample includes 150,000 to 200,000 clones, more than 65% seen only once; the top ten take roughly 2.7%. At sampling all donors were nominally healthy, likely with unrecorded immune exposures. Notes on this clone: As yet, its antigen is unknown.

The CDR3 has 14 amino acids. Germline V gene sequence: CDR1 MNHNS, CDR2 SASEGT. The V end lost 3 bases, the J end lost 6 bases, and 12 bases lay between the germline ends. Study-wide results and caveats: Across donors, presence/absence analyses took sequencing depth to be roughly uniform.

Input material: PBMCs. The chain carries TRBV6-1 and TRBJ2-4; possibly TRBD2 for D (6 bases). This receptor was obtained from a female donor in good health and CMV-seronegative. As DNA, the CDR3 is TGTGCCAGCAGTGACGGGGGACTGCTAAACATTCAGTACTTC. Its protein is CASSDGGLLNIQYF.